This T cell receptor (beta chain) was recovered during a study of T cells in localized non-small cell lung cancer. General observations from the study: Analysis by sequencing included only one tumor region, so heterogeneity remains possible. In adjacent lung appeared a median about 58 of the top 100 tumor clones. It was uninvolved adjacent lung that showed the highest T cell clonality, exceeding tumor.

Assay used: immunoSEQ multiplex PCR; TCRdb lists only in-frame clones, some missing. This table has 30,000 to 40,000 clones, more than 75% appearing once. About this clone itself: No antigen is known for it.

The V end lost 3 bases, the J end lost 0 bases, and 6 bases lay between the germline ends. Germline lookup yields CDR1 SGHAT and CDR2 FQNNGV. The CDR3 is 13 residues long. This TCR was recovered from a male donor older than 55 with stage II squamous cell lung carcinoma. The material sequenced was peripheral blood, taken before any cancer treatment. The chain is built from TRBV11-2 and TRBJ2-7; D could derive from TRBD1 or TRBD2 (5 bases each). CDR3 coding DNA: TGTGCCAGCAGCTTTGGGGGCTCCTACGAGCAGTACTTC. Protein sequence: CASSFGGSYEQYF.